This TCR beta chain appears in the sequencing data of a study of beta chain features in type 1 diabetes. Study results and limitations: The question of HLA type influencing TCRB rearrangement was one that remained unresolved here. The study found fewer insertions and more deletions at VDJ junctions in type 1 diabetes patients. The study notes PCR might favor shorter templates equally in patients and controls.

Each of the sorted populations had a purity greater than 95%. Concerning this clone: Its cognate antigen is unknown.

This CDR3 has 15 residues. The V segment lost 3 bases and the J segment 4 bases; nucleotides outside the gene matches: 7. The germline V gene has CDR1 MGHDK and CDR2 SYGVNS. Sequencing targeted expressed TCRB transcripts, as all isolated RNA had been reverse transcribed. Produced via immunoSEQ multiplex PCR; TCRdb's table is partial and in-frame only. The sample has almost 350,000 clones; around 7.6% are singletons. Sequencing input: central memory CD4+ T cells from blood. The receptor was isolated from a woman aged 18-29 years in good health. The chain combines TRBV25-1 with TRBJ2-3, with 7 bases identical to TRBD1. The CDR3 spells CASSDGDTGADTQYF. The DNA of the CDR3 is TGTGCCAGCAGTGACGGGGATACAGGGGCAGATACGCAGTATTTT. The variable domain in full, with the rest retrieved from reference TRBV25-1 and TRBJ2-3, is EADIYQTPRYLVIGTGKKITLECSQTMGHDKMYWYQQDPGMELHLIHYSYGVNSTEKGDLSSESTVSRIRTEHFPLTLESARPSHTSQYLCASSDGDTGADTQYFGPGTRLTVL.